This TCR beta chain was recovered during a study of shared clonotypes between healthy human individuals. The CDR3 has 13 residues. Germline-derived CDR1 and CDR2 are MNHEY and SMNVEV (reference sequence). V was trimmed by 5 bases and J by 2 bases, leaving 6 bases between them. This clone was detected once. Assay used: immunoSEQ multiplex PCR; TCRdb lists only in-frame clones, some missing. This repertoire shows 450,000 to 500,000 clones, around 80% found once; its top ten account for 10% to 15%. The V call is TRBV27, the J call TRBJ2-2; D gene unclear. Sequenced sample: PBMCs. The clonotype comes from a woman in her thirties or forties in good health. Some clones in this sample may be carry-over from other donors' samples. The CDR3 loop reads CASSTGNTGELFF. The CDR3 bases are TGTGCCAGCAGTACCGGAAACACCGGGGAGCTGTTTTTT.